This TCR beta chain was captured by sequencing in a study of tissue T cells after allogeneic stem cell transplantation. Study findings and constraints: Shared clones across patients were few; motif clustering revealed tissue-specific shared signatures.

Profiled with immunoSEQ multiplex PCR; TCRdb holds only in-frame clones, not every one. Altogether more than 9,000 clones are present, 70% being singletons, with the ten largest covering roughly an eighth. Germline V gene data show CDR1 as MNHEY and CDR2 as SMNVEV (reference sequence). The CDR3 length is 14 residues. Deletions cut 10 bases from V and 0 bases from J, with 16 bases between. Concerning this clone: Its antigen is still unknown.

The sequence was collected from a woman between 18 and 50 years old with breast cancer. This material consisted of tissue from the right colon, taken at autopsy. V is TRBV27 and J is TRBJ2-7; TRBD1 is a possible D gene (7 bases). In DNA, the CDR3 is TGTGCCACGCGATCAGGGGGGATCTCCTACGAGCAGTACTTC. As protein: CATRSGGISYEQYF.